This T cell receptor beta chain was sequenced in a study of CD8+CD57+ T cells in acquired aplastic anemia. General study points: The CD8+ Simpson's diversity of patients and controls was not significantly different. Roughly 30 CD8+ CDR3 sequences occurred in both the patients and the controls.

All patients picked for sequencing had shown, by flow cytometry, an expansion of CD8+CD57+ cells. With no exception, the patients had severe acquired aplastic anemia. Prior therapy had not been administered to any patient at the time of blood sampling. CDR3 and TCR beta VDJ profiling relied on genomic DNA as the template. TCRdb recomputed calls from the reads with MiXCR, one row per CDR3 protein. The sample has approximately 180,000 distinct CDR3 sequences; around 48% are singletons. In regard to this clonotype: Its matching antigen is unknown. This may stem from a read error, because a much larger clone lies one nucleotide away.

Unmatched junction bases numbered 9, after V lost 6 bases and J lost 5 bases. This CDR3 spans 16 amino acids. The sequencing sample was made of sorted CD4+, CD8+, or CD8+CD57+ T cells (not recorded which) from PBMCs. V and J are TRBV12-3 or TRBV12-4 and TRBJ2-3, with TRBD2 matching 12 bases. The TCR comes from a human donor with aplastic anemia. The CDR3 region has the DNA TGTGCCAGCAGATCGACTAGCGGGGGTCTAGTAGATACGCAGTATTTT. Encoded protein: CASRSTSGGLVDTQYF.